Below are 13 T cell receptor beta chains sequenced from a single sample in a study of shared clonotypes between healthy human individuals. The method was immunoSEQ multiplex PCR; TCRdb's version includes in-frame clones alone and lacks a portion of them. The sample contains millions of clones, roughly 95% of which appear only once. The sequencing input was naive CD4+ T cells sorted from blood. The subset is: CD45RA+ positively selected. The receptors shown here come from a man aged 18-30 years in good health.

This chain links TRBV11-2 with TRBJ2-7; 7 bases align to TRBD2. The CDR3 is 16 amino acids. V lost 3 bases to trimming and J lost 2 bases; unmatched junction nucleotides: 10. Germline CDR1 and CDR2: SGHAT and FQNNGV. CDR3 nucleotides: TGTGCCAGCAGCTTTGACCCTATCGGGAGGACCTACGAGCAGTACTTC. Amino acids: CASSFDPIGRTYEQYF.

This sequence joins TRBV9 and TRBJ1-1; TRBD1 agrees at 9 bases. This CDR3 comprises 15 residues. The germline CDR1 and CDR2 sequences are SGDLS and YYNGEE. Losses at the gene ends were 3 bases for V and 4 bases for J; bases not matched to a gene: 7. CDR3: CASSAGQGARTEAFF. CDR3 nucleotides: TGTGCCAGCAGCGCGGGACAGGGAGCCCGCACTGAAGCTTTCTTT. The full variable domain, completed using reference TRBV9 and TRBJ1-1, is DSGVTQTPKHLITATGQRVTLRCSPRSGDLSVYWYQQSLDQGLQFLIQYYNGEERAKGNILERFSAQQFPDLHSELNLSSLELGDSALYFCASSAGQGARTEAFFGQGTRLTVV.

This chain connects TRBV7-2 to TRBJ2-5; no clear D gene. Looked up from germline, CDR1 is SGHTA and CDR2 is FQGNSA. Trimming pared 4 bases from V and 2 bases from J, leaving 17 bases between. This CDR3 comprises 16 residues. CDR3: CASSSPLGFWQETQYF. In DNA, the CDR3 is TGTGCCAGCAGCTCTCCCCTAGGGTTTTGGCAAGAGACCCAGTACTTC.

The CDR3 DNA is TGCGCCAGCAGTGAGGGGATTCGTCAGGCTTCCACCTACGAGCAGTACTTC. This gives the protein CASSEGIRQASTYEQYF. This chain uses TRBV10-1 with TRBJ2-7; D not resolved. Looked up from germline, CDR1 is WNHNN and CDR2 is SYGVQD (reference sequence). The CDR3 sequence is 17 residues long. Trimming cost V 2 bases and J 2 bases, with 19 bases left between them.

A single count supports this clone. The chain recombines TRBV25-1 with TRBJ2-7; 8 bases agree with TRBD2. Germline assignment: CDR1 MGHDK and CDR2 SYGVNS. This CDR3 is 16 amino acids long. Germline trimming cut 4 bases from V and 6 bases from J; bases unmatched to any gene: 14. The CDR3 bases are TGTGCCAGCAGTGTGTCTTCCGGGACTAGTGAGGTCGAGCAGTACTTC. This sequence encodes CASSVSSGTSEVEQYF.

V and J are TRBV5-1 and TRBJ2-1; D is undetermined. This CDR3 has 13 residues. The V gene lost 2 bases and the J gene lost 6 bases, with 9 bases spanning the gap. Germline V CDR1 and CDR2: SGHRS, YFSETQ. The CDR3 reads CASSFGLTNEQFF. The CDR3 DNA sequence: TGCGCCAGCAGCTTTGGGCTAACCAATGAGCAGTTCTTC. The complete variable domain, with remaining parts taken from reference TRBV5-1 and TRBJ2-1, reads KAGVTQTPRYLIKTRGQQVTLSCSPISGHRSVSWYQQTPGQGLQFLFEYFSETQRNKGNFPGRFSGRQFSNSRSEMNVSTLELGDSALYLCASSFGLTNEQFFGPGTRLTVL.

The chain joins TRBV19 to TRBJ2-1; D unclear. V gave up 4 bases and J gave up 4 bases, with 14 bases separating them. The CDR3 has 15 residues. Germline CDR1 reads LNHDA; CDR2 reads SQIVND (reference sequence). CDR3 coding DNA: TGTGCCAGTAGTAGATCCCAGTTGGGTTACAATGAGCAGTTCTTC. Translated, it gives CASSRSQLGYNEQFF.

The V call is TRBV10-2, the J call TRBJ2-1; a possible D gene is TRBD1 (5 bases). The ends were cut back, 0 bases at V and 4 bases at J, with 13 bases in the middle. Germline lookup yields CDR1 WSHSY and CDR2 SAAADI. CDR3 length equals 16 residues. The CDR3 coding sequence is TGCGCCAGCAGTGAGTCTGGACACTCTCTGTACAATGAGCAGTTCTTC. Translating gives CASSESGHSLYNEQFF.

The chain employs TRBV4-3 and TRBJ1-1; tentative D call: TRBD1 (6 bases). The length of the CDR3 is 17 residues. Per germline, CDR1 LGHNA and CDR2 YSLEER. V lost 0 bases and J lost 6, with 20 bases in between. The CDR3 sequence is CASSQDVGDTGAAEAFF. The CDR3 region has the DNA TGCGCCAGCAGCCAAGATGTTGGGGACACGGGGGCCGCTGAAGCTTTCTTT.

CDR3 nucleotide sequence: TGTGCCAGCAGTTCCCCCGGACAGGGCTGGCAGCCCCAGCATTTT. It encodes CASSSPGQGWQPQHF. The chain has TRBV28 and TRBJ1-5; 8 nucleotides agree with TRBD1. J was trimmed by 7 bases and V by 4 bases; bases with no gene match: 9. Germline-derived CDR1 and CDR2 are MDHEN and SYDVKM. The CDR3 totals 15 residues.

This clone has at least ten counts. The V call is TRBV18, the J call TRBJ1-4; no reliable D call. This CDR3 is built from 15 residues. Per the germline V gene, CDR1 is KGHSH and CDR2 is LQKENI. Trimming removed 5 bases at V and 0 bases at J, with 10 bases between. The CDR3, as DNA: TGTGCCAGCTCATCGGAGCATTCAACTAATGAAAAACTGTTTTTT. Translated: CASSSEHSTNEKLFF.

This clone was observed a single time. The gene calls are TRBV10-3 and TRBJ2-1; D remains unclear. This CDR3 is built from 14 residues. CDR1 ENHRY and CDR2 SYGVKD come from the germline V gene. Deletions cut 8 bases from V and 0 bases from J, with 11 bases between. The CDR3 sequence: CAILRTSSYNEQFF. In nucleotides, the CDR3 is TGTGCCATCCTCAGGACGAGCTCCTACAATGAGCAGTTCTTC.

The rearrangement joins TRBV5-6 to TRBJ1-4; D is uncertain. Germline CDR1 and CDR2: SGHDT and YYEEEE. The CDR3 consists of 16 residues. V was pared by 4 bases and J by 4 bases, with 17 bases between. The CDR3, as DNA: TGTGCCAGCAGCCTTACAGAGGCGCTTTATAATGAAAAACTGTTTTTT. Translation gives CASSLTEALYNEKLFF.